This T cell receptor beta chain was identified during a study of blood T cell repertoires in COVID-19. The V gene's germline CDR1 is MDHEN and CDR2 SYDVKM. The CDR3 contains 14 residues. V shed 6 bases, J shed 3 bases, and the junction held 8 bases outside the gene matches. The data were produced by immunoSEQ multiplex PCR, yet TCRdb's version contains in-frame clones alone and is incomplete. Among approximately 80,000 clones listed, 81% were seen once. The source of this sequence is a man of 80 years or more with acute or convalescent COVID-19. The genes are TRBV28 and TRBJ2-7; 7 positions match TRBD2. The specimen was peripheral blood. The CDR3 DNA follows: TGTGCCAGCAGATGGGGACTACCAGGCTACGAGCAGTACTTC. It encodes CASRWGLPGYEQYF. Combining the CDR3 with reference TRBV28 and TRBJ2-7 gives the whole variable domain DVKVTQSSRYLVKRTGEKVFLECVQDMDHENMFWYRQDPGLGLRLIYFSYDVKMKEKGDIPEGYSVSREKKERFSLILESASTNQTSMYLCASRWGLPGYEQYFGPGTRLTVT.